This TCR delta chain derives from a study of gamma-delta T cells after stem cell transplantation. This clone turned up a few times. TCRdb fed the RT-PCR reads into CATT to redo clone calling. The table shows about 2,800 delta-chain clones, with around 4.4% occurring only once. The CDR3 consists of 19 residues. Trimming cost V 2 bases and J 0 bases; bases outside gene matches: 16. CDR1 is GEAIGNYY and CDR2 is EKD in the germline V gene. The rearrangement uses TRDV2 and TRDJ1; 8 positions match TRDD3. The receptor comes from a human donor. It is not recorded whose cells these are; they may come from a transplant donor. The sample was gamma-delta T cells. CDR3 region: CACDRLGVPSSLDTDKLIF. The CDR3 DNA reads as TGTGCCTGTGACAGACTGGGGGTCCCCTCCTCTTTAGACACCGATAAACTCATCTTT.